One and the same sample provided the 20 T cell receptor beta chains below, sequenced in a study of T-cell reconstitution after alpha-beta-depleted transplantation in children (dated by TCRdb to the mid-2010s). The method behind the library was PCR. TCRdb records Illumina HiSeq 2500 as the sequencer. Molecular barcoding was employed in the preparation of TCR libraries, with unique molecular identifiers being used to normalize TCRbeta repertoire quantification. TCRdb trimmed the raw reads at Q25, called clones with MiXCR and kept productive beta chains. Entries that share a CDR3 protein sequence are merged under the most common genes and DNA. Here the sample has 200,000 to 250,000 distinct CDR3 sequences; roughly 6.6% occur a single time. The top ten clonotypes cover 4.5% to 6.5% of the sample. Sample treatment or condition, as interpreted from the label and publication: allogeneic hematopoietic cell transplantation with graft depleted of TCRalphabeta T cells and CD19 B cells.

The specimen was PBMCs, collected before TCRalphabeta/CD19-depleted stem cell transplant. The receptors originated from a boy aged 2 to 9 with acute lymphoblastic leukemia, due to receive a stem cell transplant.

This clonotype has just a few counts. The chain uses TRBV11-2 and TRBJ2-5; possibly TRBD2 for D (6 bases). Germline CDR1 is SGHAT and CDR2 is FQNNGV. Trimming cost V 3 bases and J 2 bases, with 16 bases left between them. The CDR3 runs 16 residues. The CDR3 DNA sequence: TGTGCCAGCAGCTTGGACACACGGACTATTCAAGAGACCCAGTACTTC. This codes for CASSLDTRTIQETQYF.

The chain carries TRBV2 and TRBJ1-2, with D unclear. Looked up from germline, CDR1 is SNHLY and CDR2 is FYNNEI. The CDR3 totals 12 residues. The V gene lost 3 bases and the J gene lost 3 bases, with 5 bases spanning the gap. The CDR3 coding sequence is TGTGCCAGCAGTGACATTGACTATGGCTACACCTTC. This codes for CASSDIDYGYTF.

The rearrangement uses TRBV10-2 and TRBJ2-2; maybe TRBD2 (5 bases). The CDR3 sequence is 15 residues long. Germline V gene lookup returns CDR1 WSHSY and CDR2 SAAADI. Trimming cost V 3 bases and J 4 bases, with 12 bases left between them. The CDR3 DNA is TGCGCCAGCAGTGAAGCGGCAGGCGGCACCGGGGAGCTGTTTTTT. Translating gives CASSEAAGGTGELFF.

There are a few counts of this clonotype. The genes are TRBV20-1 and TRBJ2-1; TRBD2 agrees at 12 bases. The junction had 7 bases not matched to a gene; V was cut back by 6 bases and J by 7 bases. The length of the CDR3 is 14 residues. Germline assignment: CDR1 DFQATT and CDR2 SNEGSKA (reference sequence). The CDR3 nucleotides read TGCAGTGCGCGGTCCGGGACTAGCGGGAATGAGCAGTTCTTC. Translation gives CSARSGTSGNEQFF.

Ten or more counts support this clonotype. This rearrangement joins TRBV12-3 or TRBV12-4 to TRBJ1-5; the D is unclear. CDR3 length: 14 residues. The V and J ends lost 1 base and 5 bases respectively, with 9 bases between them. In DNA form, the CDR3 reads TGTGCCAGCAGTTTAGATCAGCTTTATCAGCCCCAGCATTTT. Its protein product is CASSLDQLYQPQHF.

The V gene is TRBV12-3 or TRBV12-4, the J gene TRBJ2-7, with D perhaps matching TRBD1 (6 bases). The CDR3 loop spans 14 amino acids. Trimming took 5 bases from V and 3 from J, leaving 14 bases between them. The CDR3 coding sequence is TGTGCCAGCAGTCCTCAGGGGAGCCTCTACGAGCAGTACTTC. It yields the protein CASSPQGSLYEQYF.

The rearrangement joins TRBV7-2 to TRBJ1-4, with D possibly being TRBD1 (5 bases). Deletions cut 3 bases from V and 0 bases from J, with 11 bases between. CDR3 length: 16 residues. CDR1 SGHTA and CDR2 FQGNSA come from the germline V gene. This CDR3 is CASSLGGWATNEKLFF. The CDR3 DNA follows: TGTGCCAGCAGCTTGGGGGGGTGGGCAACTAATGAAAAACTGTTTTTT.

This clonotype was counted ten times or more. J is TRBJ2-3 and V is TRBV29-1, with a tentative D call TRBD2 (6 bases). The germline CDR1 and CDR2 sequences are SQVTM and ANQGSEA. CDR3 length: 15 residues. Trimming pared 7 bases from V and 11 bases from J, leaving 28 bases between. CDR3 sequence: CSAGGRRAAGAMQYF. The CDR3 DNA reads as TGCAGCGCCGGAGGTAGGAGGGCCGCAGGTGCCATGCAGTATTTT.

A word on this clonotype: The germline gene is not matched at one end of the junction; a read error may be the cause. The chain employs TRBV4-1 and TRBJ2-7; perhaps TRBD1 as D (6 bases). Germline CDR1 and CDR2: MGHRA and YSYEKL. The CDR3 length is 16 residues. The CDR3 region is CASSPDLDRPYYEQYF. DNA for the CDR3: TGTGCCAGCAGCCCTGATCTCGACAGGCCGTATTACGAGCAGTACTTC.

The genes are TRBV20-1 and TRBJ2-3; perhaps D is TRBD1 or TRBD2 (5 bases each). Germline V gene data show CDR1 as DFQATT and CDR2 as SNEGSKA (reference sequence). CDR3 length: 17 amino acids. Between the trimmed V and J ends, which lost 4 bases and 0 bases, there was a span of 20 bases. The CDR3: CSATSGTNTPSTDTQYF. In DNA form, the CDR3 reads TGCAGTGCTACGTCCGGGACGAACACCCCCAGCACAGATACGCAGTATTTT.

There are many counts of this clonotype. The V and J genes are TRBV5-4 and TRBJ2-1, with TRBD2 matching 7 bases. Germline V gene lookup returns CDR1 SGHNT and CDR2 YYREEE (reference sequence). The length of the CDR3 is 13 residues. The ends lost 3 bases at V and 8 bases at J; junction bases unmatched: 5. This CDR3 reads CASSSAGEYEQFF. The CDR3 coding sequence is TGTGCCAGCAGCTCGGCGGGAGAATATGAGCAGTTCTTC.

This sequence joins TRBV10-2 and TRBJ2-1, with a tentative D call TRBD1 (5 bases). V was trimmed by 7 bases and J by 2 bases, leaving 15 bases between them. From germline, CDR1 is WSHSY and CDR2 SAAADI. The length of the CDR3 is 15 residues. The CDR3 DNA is TGCGCCAGCACCCTAGGGGCGGACCCCTACAATGAGCAGTTCTTC. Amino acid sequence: CASTLGADPYNEQFF.

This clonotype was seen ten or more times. The CDR3 loop reads CASSAYTDTQYF. For the CDR3, the DNA is TGTGCCAGCAGCGCATACACAGATACGCAGTATTTT. V usage is TRBV9 and J usage is TRBJ2-3, with D unclear. Germline-derived CDR1 and CDR2 are SGDLS and YYNGEE. This CDR3 has 12 amino acids. The ends were cut back, 3 bases at V and 2 bases at J, with 4 bases in the middle. The full variable domain, with the rest looked up from reference TRBV9 and TRBJ2-3, is DSGVTQTPKHLITATGQRVTLRCSPRSGDLSVYWYQQSLDQGLQFLIQYYNGEERAKGNILERFSAQQFPDLHSELNLSSLELGDSALYFCASSAYTDTQYFGPGTRLTVL.

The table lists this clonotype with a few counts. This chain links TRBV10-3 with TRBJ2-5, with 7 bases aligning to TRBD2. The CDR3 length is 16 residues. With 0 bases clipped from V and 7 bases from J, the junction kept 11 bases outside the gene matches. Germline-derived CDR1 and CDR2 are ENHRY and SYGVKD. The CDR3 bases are TGTGCCATCAGTGAGTCCCCTAGCGGCCCTTTGGGGACCCAGTACTTC. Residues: CAISESPSGPLGTQYF.

The CDR3 sequence is CASSTDSNGYTF. The CDR3 region has the DNA TGCGCCAGCAGTACGGACAGCAATGGCTACACCTTC. This chain connects TRBV5-1 to TRBJ1-2, with a possible D match to TRBD1 (6 bases). The germline V gene encodes CDR1 SGHRS and CDR2 YFSETQ. V lost 5 bases, J lost 6 bases, and 11 bases lay in between. The CDR3 length is 12 residues.

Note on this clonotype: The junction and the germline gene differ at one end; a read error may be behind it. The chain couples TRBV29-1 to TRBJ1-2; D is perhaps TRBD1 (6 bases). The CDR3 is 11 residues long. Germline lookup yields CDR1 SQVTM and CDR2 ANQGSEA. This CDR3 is CSADREYGYTF. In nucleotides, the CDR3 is TGTTCCGCGGACAGAGAGTATGGCTACACCTTC.

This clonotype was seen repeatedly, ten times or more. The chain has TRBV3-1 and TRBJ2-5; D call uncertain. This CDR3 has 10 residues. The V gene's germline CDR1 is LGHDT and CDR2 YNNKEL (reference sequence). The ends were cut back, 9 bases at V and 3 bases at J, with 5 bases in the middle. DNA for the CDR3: TGTGCCAGGTGCGAAGAGACCCAGTACTTC. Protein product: CARCEETQYF.

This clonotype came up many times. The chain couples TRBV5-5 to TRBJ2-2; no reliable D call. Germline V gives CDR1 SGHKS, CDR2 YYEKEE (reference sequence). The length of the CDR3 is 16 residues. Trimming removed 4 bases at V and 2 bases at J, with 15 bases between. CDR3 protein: CASSLNPGPNTGELFF. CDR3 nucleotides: TGTGCCAGCAGCCTGAATCCGGGCCCTAACACCGGGGAGCTGTTTTTT.

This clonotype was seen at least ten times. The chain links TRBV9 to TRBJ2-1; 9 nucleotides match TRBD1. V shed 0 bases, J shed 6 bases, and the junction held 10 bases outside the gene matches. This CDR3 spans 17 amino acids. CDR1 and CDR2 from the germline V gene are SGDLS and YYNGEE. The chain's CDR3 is CASSVEGHRGRGNEQFF. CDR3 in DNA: TGTGCCAGCAGCGTAGAGGGTCACAGGGGGCGAGGCAATGAGCAGTTCTTC.

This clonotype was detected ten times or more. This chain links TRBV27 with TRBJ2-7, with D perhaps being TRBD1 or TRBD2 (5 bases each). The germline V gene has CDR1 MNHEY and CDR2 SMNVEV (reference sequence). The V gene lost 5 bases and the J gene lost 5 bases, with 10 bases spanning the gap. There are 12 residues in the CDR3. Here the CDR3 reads CASSTGADEQYF. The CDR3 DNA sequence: TGTGCCAGCAGTACCGGGGCGGACGAGCAGTACTTC.